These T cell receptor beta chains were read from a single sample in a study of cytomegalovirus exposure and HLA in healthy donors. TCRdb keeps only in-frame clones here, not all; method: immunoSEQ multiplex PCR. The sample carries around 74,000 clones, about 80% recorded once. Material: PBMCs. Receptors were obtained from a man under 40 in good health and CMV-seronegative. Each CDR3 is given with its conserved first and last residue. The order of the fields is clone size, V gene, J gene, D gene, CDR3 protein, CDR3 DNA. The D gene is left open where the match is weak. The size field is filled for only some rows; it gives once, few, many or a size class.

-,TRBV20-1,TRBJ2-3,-,CSAARDTQYF,TGCAGTGCCGCCCGGGATACGCAGTATTTT
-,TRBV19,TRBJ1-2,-,CASSGGGNYGYTF,TGTGCCAGTAGTGGCGGGGGGAACTATGGCTACACCTTC
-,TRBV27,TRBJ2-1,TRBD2,CASSLGRAYEQFF,TGTGCCAGCAGTTTAGGGAGGGCGTATGAGCAGTTCTTC
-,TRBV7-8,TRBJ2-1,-,CASSLRGSSYNEQFF,TGTGCCAGCAGCTTAAGAGGGTCCTCCTACAATGAGCAGTTCTTC
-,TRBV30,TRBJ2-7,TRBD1,CAWSVGTGTYEQYF,TGTGCCTGGAGTGTAGGGACAGGGACTTACGAGCAGTACTTC
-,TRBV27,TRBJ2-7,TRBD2,CASSFSSGTGEQYF,TGTGCCAGCAGCTTCTCTAGCGGGACCGGCGAGCAGTACTTC
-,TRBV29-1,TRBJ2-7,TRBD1,CSVTPDRDEQYF,TGCAGCGTTACCCCGGACAGGGACGAGCAGTACTTC
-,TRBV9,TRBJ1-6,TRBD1,CASSVQPEGAALHF,TGTGCCAGCAGCGTCCAACCTGAGGGGGCAGCCCTCCACTTT
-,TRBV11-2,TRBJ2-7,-,CASSTDRPDRYEQYF,TGTGCCAGCAGCACTGACAGGCCGGATCGCTACGAGCAGTACTTC
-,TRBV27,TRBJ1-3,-,CASRRTHFGSSGNTIYF,TGTGCCAGCCGCCGTACTCATTTCGGGAGCTCTGGAAACACCATATATTTT
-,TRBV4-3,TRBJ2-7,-,CASSQDSGREQYF,TGCGCCAGCAGCCAAGATTCGGGTAGGGAGCAGTACTTC
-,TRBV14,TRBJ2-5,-,CASSRHEGVKTQYF,TGTGCCAGCAGCCGTCATGAGGGAGTCAAGACCCAGTACTTC
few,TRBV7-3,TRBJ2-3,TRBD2,CASSQAGGHTDTQYF,TGTGCCAGCAGCCAAGCGGGGGGCCACACAGATACGCAGTATTTT
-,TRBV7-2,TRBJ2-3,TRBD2,CASGESGGHTDTQYF,TGTGCCAGCGGGGAAAGCGGGGGGCACACAGATACGCAGTATTTT
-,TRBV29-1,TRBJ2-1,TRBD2,CSVDRSGGNEQFF,TGCAGCGTTGACAGGTCGGGAGGCAATGAGCAGTTCTTC
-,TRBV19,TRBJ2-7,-,CASSMSRRTSYEQYF,TGTGCCAGTAGTATGTCCAGGCGTACTTCCTACGAGCAGTACTTC
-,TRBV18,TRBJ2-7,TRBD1,CASSPTIDRGLREQYF,TGTGCCAGCTCACCAACTATCGACAGGGGCCTCCGCGAGCAGTACTTC
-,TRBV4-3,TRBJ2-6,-,CASSQVQGSGSNVLTF,TGCGCCAGCAGCCAGGTTCAGGGGAGTGGGTCCAACGTCCTGACTTTC
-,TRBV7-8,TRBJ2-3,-,CASSSRGGVRGDTQYF,TGTGCCAGCAGCTCTAGGGGGGGTGTGCGGGGAGATACGCAGTATTTT
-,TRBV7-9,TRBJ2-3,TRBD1,CASSLAYGTGSTDTQYF,TGTGCCAGCAGCTTAGCGTACGGGACAGGGTCAACAGATACGCAGTATTTT
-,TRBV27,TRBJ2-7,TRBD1,CASSSGTGTEQYF,TGTGCCAGCAGTTCCGGGACAGGGACCGAGCAGTACTTC
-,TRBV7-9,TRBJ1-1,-,CASRKDSYTEAFF,TGTGCCAGCAGAAAGGACAGCTACACTGAAGCTTTCTTT
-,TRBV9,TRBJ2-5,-,CASSVGLLETQYF,TGTGCCAGCAGCGTAGGACTACTAGAGACCCAGTACTTC
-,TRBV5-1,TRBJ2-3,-,CASSPSRLDTQYF,TGCGCCAGCAGCCCCTCGAGGTTAGATACGCAGTATTTT
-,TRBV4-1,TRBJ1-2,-,CASRISPRDPGGYGYTF,TGCGCCAGCAGAATTTCCCCCCGGGACCCGGGGGGGTATGGCTACACCTTC
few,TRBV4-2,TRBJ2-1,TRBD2,CASSQGPAGGYNEQFF,TGTGCCAGCAGCCAAGGCCCAGCGGGGGGCTACAATGAGCAGTTCTTC
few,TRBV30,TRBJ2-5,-,CAWSTRTEPQETQYF,TGTGCCTGGAGTACCCGGACAGAGCCTCAAGAGACCCAGTACTTC
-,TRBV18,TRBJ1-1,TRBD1,CASSPDRGGTEAFF,TGTGCCAGCTCACCCGACAGGGGCGGCACTGAAGCTTTCTTT
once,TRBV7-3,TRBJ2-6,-,CASSLKPRGLSGANVLTF,TGTGCCAGCAGCTTAAAACCCAGGGGTCTCTCTGGGGCCAACGTCCTGACTTTC
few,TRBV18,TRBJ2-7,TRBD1,CASSPRARDRRDEQYF,TGTGCCAGCTCACCACGGGCTCGGGACAGGAGAGACGAGCAGTACTTC
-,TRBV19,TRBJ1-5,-,CASSNGVLSNQPQHF,TGTGCCAGTAGTAACGGGGTGTTAAGCAATCAGCCCCAGCATTTT
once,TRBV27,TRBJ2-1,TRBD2,CASSSLADSYNEQFF,TGTGCCAGCAGTTCACTAGCGGATTCCTACAATGAGCAGTTCTTC
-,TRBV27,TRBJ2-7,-,CATLSPSGTAYEQYF,TGTGCCACCCTCTCCCCTTCAGGAACAGCCTACGAGCAGTACTTC
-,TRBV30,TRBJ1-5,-,CAWSGSQNQPQHF,TGTGCCTGGAGTGGGAGCCAGAATCAGCCCCAGCATTTT
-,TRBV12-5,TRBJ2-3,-,CASGSDLGSATDTQYF,TGTGCTAGTGGTTCGGACCTCGGGAGCGCCACAGATACGCAGTATTTT
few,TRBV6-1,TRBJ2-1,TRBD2,CASSELASGWNEQFF,TGTGCCAGCAGTGAATTGGCTAGCGGGTGGAATGAGCAGTTCTTC
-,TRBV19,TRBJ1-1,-,CASSVRLFTEAFF,TGTGCCAGTAGTGTTCGACTGTTCACTGAAGCTTTCTTT
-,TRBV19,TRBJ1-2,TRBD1,CASTTPGQGKSYGYTF,TGTGCCAGTACCACACCGGGACAGGGGAAGAGCTATGGCTACACCTTC
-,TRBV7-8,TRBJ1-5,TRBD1,CASSSDRVYQPQHF,TGTGCCAGCAGCTCGGACAGGGTATATCAGCCCCAGCATTTT
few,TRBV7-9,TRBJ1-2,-,CASSPGSYGYTF,TGTGCCAGCAGCCCCGGGTCCTATGGCTACACCTTC
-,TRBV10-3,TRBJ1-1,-,CAISANKAGNTEAFF,TGTGCCATCAGCGCGAACAAAGCGGGGAACACTGAAGCTTTCTTT
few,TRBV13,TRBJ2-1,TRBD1,CASRTTGAGLNEQFF,TGTGCCAGCAGAACGACAGGGGCGGGACTCAATGAGCAGTTCTTC
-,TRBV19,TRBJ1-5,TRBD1,CASSIESRTGAQPQHF,TGTGCCAGTAGTATAGAGTCCCGGACAGGGGCTCAGCCCCAGCATTTT
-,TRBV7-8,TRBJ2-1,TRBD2,CASSSVSGRYNEQFF,TGTGCCAGCAGCTCCGTTAGCGGGAGATACAATGAGCAGTTCTTC
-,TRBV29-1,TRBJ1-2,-,CSVEGLKGVGYGYTF,TGCAGCGTTGAAGGGTTGAAGGGGGTGGGCTATGGCTACACCTTC
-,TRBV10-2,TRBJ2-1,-,CASSEPMNGGEQFF,TGCGCCAGCAGTGAGCCCATGAATGGCGGAGAGCAGTTCTTC
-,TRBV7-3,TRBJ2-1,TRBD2,CASSLGLAVGNEQFF,TGTGCCAGCAGCTTAGGACTAGCCGTGGGGAATGAGCAGTTCTTC
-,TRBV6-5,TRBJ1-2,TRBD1,CASSPTGVSYTF,TGTGCCAGCAGTCCCACAGGGGTTAGCTACACCTTC
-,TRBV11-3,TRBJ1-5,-,CASSGARGQPQHF,TGTGCCAGCAGCGGCGCTCGGGGGCAGCCCCAGCATTTT
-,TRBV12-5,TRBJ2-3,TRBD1,CASGQTGDHQPTDTQYF,TGTGCTAGTGGCCAGACAGGGGACCACCAACCCACAGATACGCAGTATTTT
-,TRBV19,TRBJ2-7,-,CASSSDVGRGYEQYF,TGTGCCAGTAGCTCAGACGTGGGGCGGGGATACGAGCAGTACTTC
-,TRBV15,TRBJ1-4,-,CATSSGGGEKLFF,TGTGCCACCAGCAGTGGTGGTGGCGAAAAACTGTTTTTT